The 25 T cell receptor beta chains given below trace back to one sample, sequenced in a study of neurological immune-mediated disorders. TCRdb itself ran the 5' RACE reads through MiXCR, one entry per CDR3 protein. The data hold 55,000 to 85,000 distinct CDR3 sequences, with 2.5% to 3.5% observed a single time. Sequencing used PBMCs. Receptor source: a woman aged 45-59 years with multiple sclerosis.

This clonotype was observed many times. The chain links TRBV7-6 to TRBJ1-1, with D possibly being TRBD1 (6 bases). CDR3 length: 13 residues. CDR1 is SGHVS, CDR2 FNYEAQ, per germline. V lost 5 bases and J 2 bases, leaving 9 bases between the germline ends. The CDR3: CASSIQGNTEAFF. CDR3 bases: TGTGCCAGCAGCATACAGGGAAACACTGAAGCTTTCTTT.

This clonotype came up many times. The chain has TRBV20-1 and TRBJ2-2; 10 bases are shared with TRBD2. V lost 0 bases, J lost 2 bases, and 6 bases stayed unmatched. The length of the CDR3 is 17 residues. From germline, CDR1 is DFQATT and CDR2 SNEGSKA (reference sequence). The CDR3 nucleotides read TGCAGTGCTAGAGATTTACTAGCGGGAATAAACACCGGGGAGCTGTTTTTT. This gives the protein CSARDLLAGINTGELFF.

This clonotype was counted many times. This chain links TRBV5-5 with TRBJ1-1; TRBD1 agrees at 7 bases. CDR3 length equals 16 residues. The V gene's germline CDR1 is SGHKS and CDR2 YYEKEE (reference sequence). V dropped 3 bases and J dropped 2; count of bases not matched to a gene: 10. CDR3 amino acids: CASSSWTGAINTEAFF. DNA of the CDR3: TGTGCCAGCAGCTCGTGGACAGGCGCGATAAACACTGAAGCTTTCTTT.

Judged by abundance, this clonotype is medium-sized. This sequence joins TRBV20-1 and TRBJ2-1; tentative D call: TRBD2 (6 bases). Trimming left V 1 base short and J 12 bases short, with 16 bases between. The CDR3 extends over 13 amino acids. Germline-derived CDR1 and CDR2 are DFQATT and SNEGSKA (reference sequence). In nucleotides, the CDR3 is TGCAGTGCTAGAGTTGGGTCCGGGCGGGGGCAGTTCTTC. Protein sequence: CSARVGSGRGQFF.

This clonotype was picked up many times. The rearrangement joins TRBV24-1 to TRBJ2-3, with D perhaps TRBD2 (6 bases). The V end was cut by 2 bases, the J end by 2 bases, with 16 bases between. The CDR3 length is 17 residues. CDR1 KGHDR and CDR2 SFDVKD come from the germline V gene. CDR3 DNA sequence: TGTGCCACCAGTGATTCCTCCTTTAGCGGATCCACAGATACGCAGTATTTT. This translates into CATSDSSFSGSTDTQYF.

In this sample, this clonotype turned up many times. This sequence joins TRBV4-2 and TRBJ2-2; 12 bases line up with TRBD2. Germline assignment: CDR1 LGHNA and CDR2 YNFKEQ. There are 16 residues in the CDR3. V trimming: 6 bases; J trimming: 4 bases; junction bases outside the gene matches: 6. In DNA form, the CDR3 reads TGTGCCAGCAGGCGACTAGCGGGGGATACCACCGGGGAGCTGTTTTTT. This gives the protein CASRRLAGDTTGELFF.

This clonotype was observed many times. The chain is built from TRBV5-1 and TRBJ1-1, with D hard to call. Between the trimmed V and J ends, which lost 0 bases and 5 bases, there was a span of 8 bases. CDR1 is SGHRS and CDR2 is YFSETQ in the germline V gene. The CDR3 extends over 13 amino acids. Here the CDR3 reads CASSLAQMTEAFF. CDR3 sequence (DNA): TGCGCCAGCAGCTTGGCCCAGATGACTGAAGCTTTCTTT.

A single count supports this clonotype. The chain links TRBV7-6 to TRBJ1-5, with D unclear. The CDR3 totals 13 residues. Germline V gene lookup returns CDR1 SGHVS and CDR2 FNYEAQ. The ends were cut back, 4 bases at V and 4 bases at J, with 8 bases in the middle. The CDR3 DNA reads TGTGCCAGCAGCTCGTTCATGAATCAGCCCCAGCATTTT. Residues: CASSSFMNQPQHF.

In this sample, this clonotype turned up many times. The rearrangement joins TRBV20-1 to TRBJ2-7, with D tentatively TRBD1 or TRBD2 (5 bases each). This CDR3 contains 13 residues. The V end lost 3 bases, the J end lost 0 bases, and 9 bases lay between the germline ends. Germline V gives CDR1 DFQATT, CDR2 SNEGSKA (reference sequence). The DNA for the CDR3 is TGCAGTGCTAGTAGGGGAGTCTCCTACGAGCAGTACTTC. As protein: CSASRGVSYEQYF.

This clonotype was counted at least ten times. V is TRBV7-8 and J is TRBJ1-3; 11 nucleotides align to TRBD1. This CDR3 comprises 20 residues. Trimming removed 4 bases from V and 4 bases from J; junction bases left unmatched: 18. Germline V gene data show CDR1 as SGHVS and CDR2 as FQNEAQ. CDR3 nucleotides: TGTGCCAGCAGCTCCTCAATCAGCGGCGGGACAGGGGGTTTCGGAAACACCATATATTTT. Amino acids: CASSSSISGGTGGFGNTIYF.

This clonotype was seen at least ten times. The chain recombines TRBV27 with TRBJ1-1, with a tentative D call TRBD1 (6 bases). Germline CDR1 reads MNHEY; CDR2 reads SMNVEV (reference sequence). V was pared by 0 bases and J by 2 bases, with 10 bases between. This CDR3 is built from 15 residues. Written as DNA, the CDR3 is TGTGCCAGCAGTTTATCGTGGGGGCCCAACACTGAAGCTTTCTTT. Its protein is CASSLSWGPNTEAFF.

This clonotype was found a few times. The CDR3 reads CASSESGRDYEQYF. The CDR3 DNA is TGCGCCAGCAGTGAAAGCGGGAGGGACTACGAGCAGTACTTC. The chain uses TRBV10-1 and TRBJ2-7; 10 bases are a match to TRBD2. The CDR3 is 14 amino acids. The germline V gene has CDR1 WNHNN and CDR2 SYGVQD (reference sequence). J was trimmed by 3 bases and V by 3 bases; bases with no gene match: 2.

This clonotype was found many times. The chain employs TRBV7-2 and TRBJ1-2, with 12 nucleotides matching TRBD1. V lost 3 bases, J lost 7 bases, and 6 bases stayed unmatched. CDR3 length: 15 residues. Germline V gives CDR1 SGHTA, CDR2 FQGNSA. The CDR3 DNA follows: TGTGCCAGCAGCTTGGGACAGGGGGCATGGAGTGGCTACACCTTC. This translates into CASSLGQGAWSGYTF. Full variable domain (outside the CDR3, taken from reference TRBV7-2 and TRBJ1-2): GAGVSQSPSNKVTEKGKDVELRCDPISGHTALYWYRQSLGQGLEFLIYFQGNSAPDKSGLPSDRFSAERTGGSVSTLTIQRTQQEDSAVYLCASSLGQGAWSGYTFGSGTRLTVV.

This clonotype was seen repeatedly, ten times or more. J is TRBJ2-3 and V is TRBV4-3; 7 nucleotides agree with TRBD2. V shed 1 base, J shed 4 bases, and the junction held 2 bases outside the gene matches. Germline V gives CDR1 LGHNA, CDR2 YSLEER. The CDR3 extends over 14 amino acids. CDR3: CASSQGRGADTQYF. The CDR3 DNA is TGCGCCAGCAGCCAAGGCCGGGGGGCAGATACGCAGTATTTT.

This clonotype was recorded many times. The gene calls are TRBV5-1 and TRBJ1-5, with no clear D. The ends were cut back, 4 bases at V and 5 bases at J, with 10 bases in the middle. Germline V gene lookup returns CDR1 SGHRS and CDR2 YFSETQ. This CDR3 spans 13 amino acids. CDR3 nucleotides: TGCGCCAGCAGCCTAACCCCTGATCAGCCCCAGCATTTT. It specifies CASSLTPDQPQHF.

The table lists this clonotype with many counts. V is TRBV4-3 and J is TRBJ2-3; D is undetermined. The germline V and J ends were trimmed by 0 bases and 1 base, with 11 bases remaining between them. This CDR3 region has 16 residues. From germline, CDR1 is LGHNA and CDR2 YSLEER. The CDR3: CASSQDTGRGTDTQYF. CDR3 nucleotide sequence: TGCGCCAGCAGCCAAGATACCGGTAGGGGCACAGATACGCAGTATTTT.

This clonotype was detected many times. This chain connects TRBV7-9 to TRBJ1-2; 7 bases map to TRBD1. The CDR3 is 15 residues long. The germline CDR1 and CDR2 sequences are SEHNR and FQNEAQ (reference sequence). Unmatched junction bases numbered 10, after V lost 2 bases and J lost 7 bases. The CDR3 nucleotides read TGTGCCAGCAGCTTAAAGGGGGACAGTTGGGCTGGCTACACCTTC. This encodes CASSLKGDSWAGYTF.

The rearrangement links TRBV18 to TRBJ1-1; D gene uncertain. Germline V gene data show CDR1 as KGHSH and CDR2 as LQKENI. V lost 2 bases and J 7 bases, leaving 8 bases between the germline ends. The CDR3 totals 12 residues. CDR3 nucleotides: TGTGCCAGCTCACCAGAAACCAGTGAAGCTTTCTTT. Protein product: CASSPETSEAFF.

This clonotype was seen many times. This rearrangement joins TRBV7-2 to TRBJ2-2; D is unresolved. The CDR3 runs 16 residues. Between the trimmed V and J ends, which lost 7 bases and 3 bases, there was a span of 18 bases. Germline V gene sequence: CDR1 SGHTA, CDR2 FQGNSA. CDR3 in DNA: TGTGCCAGCACCCGCCCGACCCCCGGACACACCGGGGAGCTGTTTTTT. It is translated as CASTRPTPGHTGELFF.

This clonotype was counted many times. The V call is TRBV7-2, the J call TRBJ2-7; D is undetermined. The CDR3 runs 14 residues. V lost 3 bases to trimming and J lost 6 bases, with 15 bases between them. CDR1 SGHTA and CDR2 FQGNSA come from the germline V gene. CDR3 sequence: CASSFPWESSEQYF. The CDR3 nucleotides read TGTGCCAGCAGCTTCCCATGGGAATCATCCGAGCAGTACTTC.

There are many counts of this clonotype. The CDR3 bases are TGTGCCAGCTCATCCACAGAGGGGCAGCCCCAGCATTTT. Translating gives CASSSTEGQPQHF. This chain uses TRBV18 with TRBJ1-5; D is possibly TRBD1 (5 bases). CDR3 length: 13 amino acids. The ends were cut back, 5 bases at V and 7 bases at J, with 12 bases in the middle. In germline, CDR1 is KGHSH, CDR2 LQKENI.

This clonotype was observed at least ten times. This chain's CDR3 is CASSLEQGTEAFF. The CDR3 DNA follows: TGTGCCAGCAGCTTAGAGCAGGGAACTGAAGCTTTCTTT. J is TRBJ1-1 and V is TRBV7-6; a weak D match, TRBD1 (5 bases). The V and J ends lost 1 base and 5 bases respectively, with 8 bases between them. CDR3 length: 13 residues. Germline lookup yields CDR1 SGHVS and CDR2 FNYEAQ.

This clonotype has a count of ten or more. This chain joins TRBV6-6 and TRBJ1-6; D is perhaps TRBD1 (5 bases). Between the trimmed V and J ends, which lost 7 bases and 5 bases, there was a span of 15 bases. CDR3 size: 15 residues. Germline-derived CDR1 and CDR2 are MNHNY and SVGAGI (reference sequence). The CDR3 sequence is CASTYGGRNNSPLHF. As DNA, the CDR3 is TGTGCCAGCACCTACGGGGGGAGGAATAATTCACCCCTCCACTTT.

This clonotype came up many times. The rearrangement uses TRBV5-1 and TRBJ2-5, with 8 bases matching TRBD2. The CDR3 length is 13 residues. V lost 7 bases to trimming and J lost 5 bases; unmatched junction nucleotides: 7. Germline V CDR1 and CDR2: SGHRS, YFSETQ. CDR3 DNA: TGCGCCAGCGGGCGGGAGGACGGGGAGACCCAGTACTTC. Translating gives CASGREDGETQYF. Using reference TRBV5-1 and TRBJ2-5 for the parts outside the CDR3, the full variable domain is KAGVTQTPRYLIKTRGQQVTLSCSPISGHRSVSWYQQTPGQGLQFLFEYFSETQRNKGNFPGRFSGRQFSNSRSEMNVSTLELGDSALYLCASGREDGETQYFGPGTRLLVL.

This clonotype was observed at least ten times. This chain connects TRBV20-1 to TRBJ2-7, with 12 nucleotides matching TRBD2. V lost 2 bases and J lost 1; bases outside the gene matches: 3. Per germline, CDR1 DFQATT and CDR2 SNEGSKA (reference sequence). The CDR3 has 15 amino acids. The CDR3 nucleotides are TGCAGTGCTAGACCCCTAGCGGGGGGGTCCTACGAGCAGTACGTC. Translating gives CSARPLAGGSYEQYV.